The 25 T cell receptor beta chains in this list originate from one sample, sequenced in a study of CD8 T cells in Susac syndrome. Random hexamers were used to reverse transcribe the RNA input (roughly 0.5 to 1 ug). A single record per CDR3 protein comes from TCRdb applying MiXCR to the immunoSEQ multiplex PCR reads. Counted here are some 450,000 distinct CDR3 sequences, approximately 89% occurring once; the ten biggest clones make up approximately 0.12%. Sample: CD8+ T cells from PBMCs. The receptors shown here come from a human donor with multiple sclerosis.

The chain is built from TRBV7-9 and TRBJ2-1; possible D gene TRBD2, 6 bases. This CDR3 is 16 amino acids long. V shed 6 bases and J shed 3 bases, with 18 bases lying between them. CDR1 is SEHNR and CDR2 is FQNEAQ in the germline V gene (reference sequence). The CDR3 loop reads CASSSPGLLRYNEQFF. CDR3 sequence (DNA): TGTGCCAGCAGTTCCCCGGGACTCCTCCGCTACAATGAGCAGTTCTTC.

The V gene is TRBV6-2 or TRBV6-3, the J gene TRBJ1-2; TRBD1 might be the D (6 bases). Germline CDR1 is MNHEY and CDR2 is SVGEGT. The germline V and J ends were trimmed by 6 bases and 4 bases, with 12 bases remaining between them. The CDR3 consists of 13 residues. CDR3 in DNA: TGTGCCAGCAGCTGGGACACAGGCTATGGCTACACCTTC. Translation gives CASSWDTGYGYTF.

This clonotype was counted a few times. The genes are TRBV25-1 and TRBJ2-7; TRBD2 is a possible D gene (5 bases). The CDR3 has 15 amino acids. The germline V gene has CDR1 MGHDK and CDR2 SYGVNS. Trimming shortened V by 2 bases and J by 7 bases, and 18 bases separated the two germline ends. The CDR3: CASSEGRGLYLEQYF. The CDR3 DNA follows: TGTGCCAGCAGTGAAGGTCGCGGGCTCTATCTGGAGCAGTACTTC.

This chain's CDR3 is CASSAAGSDTQYF. CDR3 coding DNA: TGTGCCAGTAGTGCTGCGGGGTCAGATACGCAGTATTTT. This rearrangement joins TRBV19 to TRBJ2-3; a weak D match, TRBD2 (6 bases). Trimming left V 5 bases short and J 4 bases short, with 10 bases between. Germline V gives CDR1 LNHDA, CDR2 SQIVND (reference sequence). CDR3 length: 13 residues.

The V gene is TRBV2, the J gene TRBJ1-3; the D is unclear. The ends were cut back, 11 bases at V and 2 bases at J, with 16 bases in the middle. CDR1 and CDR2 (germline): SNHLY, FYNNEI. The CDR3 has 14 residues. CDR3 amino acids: CAGVGRGAGNTIYF. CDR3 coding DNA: TGTGCCGGGGTCGGTCGTGGGGCTGGAAACACCATATATTTT.

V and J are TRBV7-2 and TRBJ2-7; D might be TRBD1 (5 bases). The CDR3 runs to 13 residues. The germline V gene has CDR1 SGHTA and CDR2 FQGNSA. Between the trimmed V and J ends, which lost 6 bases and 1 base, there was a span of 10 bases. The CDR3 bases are TGTGCCAGCAGAGCGACAGAATCCTACGAGCAGTACTTC. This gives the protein CASRATESYEQYF.

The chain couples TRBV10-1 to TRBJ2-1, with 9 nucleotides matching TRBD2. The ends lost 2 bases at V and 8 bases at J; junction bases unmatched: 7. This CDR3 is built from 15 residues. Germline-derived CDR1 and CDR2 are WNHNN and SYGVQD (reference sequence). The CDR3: CASSEPAASGDEQFF. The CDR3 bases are TGCGCCAGCAGTGAGCCGGCCGCTAGCGGGGATGAGCAGTTCTTC.

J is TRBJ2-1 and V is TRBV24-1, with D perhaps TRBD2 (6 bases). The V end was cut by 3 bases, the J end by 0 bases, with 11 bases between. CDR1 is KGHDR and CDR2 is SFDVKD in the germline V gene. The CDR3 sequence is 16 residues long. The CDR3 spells CATSDRDSSSYNEQFF. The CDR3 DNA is TGTGCCACCAGTGATCGGGACTCGAGCTCCTACAATGAGCAGTTCTTC.

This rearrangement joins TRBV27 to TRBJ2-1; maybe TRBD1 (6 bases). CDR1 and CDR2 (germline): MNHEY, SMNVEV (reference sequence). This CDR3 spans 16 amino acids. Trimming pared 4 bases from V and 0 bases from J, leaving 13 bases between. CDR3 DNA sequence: TGTGCCAGCAGTTACCCGACAGGAGCCTCCTACAATGAGCAGTTCTTC. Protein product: CASSYPTGASYNEQFF.

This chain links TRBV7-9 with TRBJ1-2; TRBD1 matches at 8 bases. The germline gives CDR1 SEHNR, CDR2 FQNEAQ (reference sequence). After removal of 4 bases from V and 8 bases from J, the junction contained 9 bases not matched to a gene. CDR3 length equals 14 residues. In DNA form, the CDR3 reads TGTGCCAGCAGCTCGACAGGGGAGTGGGAAGGCTACACCTTC. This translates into CASSSTGEWEGYTF.

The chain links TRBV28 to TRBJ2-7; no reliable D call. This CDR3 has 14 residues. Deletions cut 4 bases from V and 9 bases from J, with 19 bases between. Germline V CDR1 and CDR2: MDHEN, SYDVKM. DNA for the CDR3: TGTGCCAGCAGTTCCCGCTCGCCCCCCGCTGGGCAGTACTTC. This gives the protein CASSSRSPPAGQYF.

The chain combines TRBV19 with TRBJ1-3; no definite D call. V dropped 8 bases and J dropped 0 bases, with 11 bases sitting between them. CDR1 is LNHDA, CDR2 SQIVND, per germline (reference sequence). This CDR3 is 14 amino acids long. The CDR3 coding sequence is TGTGCCAGTCCCGCCCCGAGCTCTGGAAACACCATATATTTT. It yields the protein CASPAPSSGNTIYF.

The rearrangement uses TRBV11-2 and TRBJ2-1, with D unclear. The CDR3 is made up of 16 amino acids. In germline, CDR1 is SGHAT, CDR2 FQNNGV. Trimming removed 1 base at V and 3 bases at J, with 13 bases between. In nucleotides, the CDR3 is TGTGCCAGCAGCTTAGGCCAAGTTCTCTACTACAATGAGCAGTTCTTC. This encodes CASSLGQVLYYNEQFF.

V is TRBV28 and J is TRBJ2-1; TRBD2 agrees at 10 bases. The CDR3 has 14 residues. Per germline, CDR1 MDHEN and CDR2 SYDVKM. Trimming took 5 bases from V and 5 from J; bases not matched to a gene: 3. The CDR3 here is CASSPLAGDNEQFF. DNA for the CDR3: TGTGCCAGCAGTCCCCTAGCGGGAGACAATGAGCAGTTCTTC. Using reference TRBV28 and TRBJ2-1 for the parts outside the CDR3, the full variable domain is DVKVTQSSRYLVKRTGEKVFLECVQDMDHENMFWYRQDPGLGLRLIYFSYDVKMKEKGDIPEGYSVSREKKERFSLILESASTNQTSMYLCASSPLAGDNEQFFGPGTRLTVL.

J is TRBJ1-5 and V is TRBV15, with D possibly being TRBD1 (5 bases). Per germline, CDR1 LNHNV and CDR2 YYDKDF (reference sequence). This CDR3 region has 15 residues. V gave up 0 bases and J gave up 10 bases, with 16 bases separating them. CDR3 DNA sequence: TGTGCCACCAGCAGAGATGACAGCCAAATTGATCCCCAGCATTTT. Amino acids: CATSRDDSQIDPQHF.

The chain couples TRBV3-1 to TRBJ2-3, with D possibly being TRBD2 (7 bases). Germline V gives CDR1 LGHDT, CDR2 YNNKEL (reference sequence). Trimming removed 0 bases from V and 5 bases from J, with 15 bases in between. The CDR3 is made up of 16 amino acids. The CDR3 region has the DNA TGTGCCAGCAGCCAAGACGTCCGGGGGGCCCAAGATACGCAGTATTTT. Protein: CASSQDVRGAQDTQYF.

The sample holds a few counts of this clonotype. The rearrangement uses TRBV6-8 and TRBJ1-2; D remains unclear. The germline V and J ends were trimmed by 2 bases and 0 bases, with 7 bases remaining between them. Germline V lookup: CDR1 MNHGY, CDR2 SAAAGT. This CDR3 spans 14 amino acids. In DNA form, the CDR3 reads TGTGCCAGCAGTTACGTCGGAGCTAACTATGGCTACACCTTC. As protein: CASSYVGANYGYTF.

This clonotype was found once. CDR3 DNA: TGCAGTGCGTACCCAGAGAACACCGGGGAGCTGTTTTTT. Its translation is CSAYPENTGELFF. This rearrangement joins TRBV20-1 to TRBJ2-2; D gene unclear. Germline-derived CDR1 and CDR2 are DFQATT and SNEGSKA (reference sequence). Trimming took 6 bases from V and 1 from J, leaving 9 bases between them. The CDR3 has 13 residues.

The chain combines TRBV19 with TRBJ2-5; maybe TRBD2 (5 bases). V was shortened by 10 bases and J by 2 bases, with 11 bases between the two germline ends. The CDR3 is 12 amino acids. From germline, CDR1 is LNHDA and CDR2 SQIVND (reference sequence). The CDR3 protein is CATSDYQETQYF. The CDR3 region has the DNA TGTGCCACGTCTGACTATCAAGAGACCCAGTACTTC. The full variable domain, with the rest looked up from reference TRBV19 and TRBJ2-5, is DGGITQSPKYLFRKEGQNVTLSCEQNLNHDAMYWYRQDPGQGLRLIYYSQIVNDFQKGDIAEGYSVSREKKESFPLTVTSAQKNPTAFYLCATSDYQETQYFGPGTRLLVL.

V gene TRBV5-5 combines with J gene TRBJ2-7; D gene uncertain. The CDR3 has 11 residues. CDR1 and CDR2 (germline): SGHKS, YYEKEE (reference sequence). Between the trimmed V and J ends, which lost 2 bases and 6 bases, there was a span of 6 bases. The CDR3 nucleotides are TGTGCCAGCAGCTTCACAGCCGAGCAGTACTTC. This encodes CASSFTAEQYF.

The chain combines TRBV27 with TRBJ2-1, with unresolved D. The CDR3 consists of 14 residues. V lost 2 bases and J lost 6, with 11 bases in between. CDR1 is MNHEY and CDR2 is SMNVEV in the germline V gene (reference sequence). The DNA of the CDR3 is TGTGCCAGCAGTTTACAAGGGATCCTCAATGAGCAGTTCTTC. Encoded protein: CASSLQGILNEQFF.

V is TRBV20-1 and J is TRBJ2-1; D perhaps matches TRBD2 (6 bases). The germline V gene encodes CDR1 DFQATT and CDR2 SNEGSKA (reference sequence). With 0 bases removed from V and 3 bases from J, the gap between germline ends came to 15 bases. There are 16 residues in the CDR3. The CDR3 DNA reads TGCAGTGCTAGAGATTTGGTAGCGGCCAACTACAATGAGCAGTTCTTC. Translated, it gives CSARDLVAANYNEQFF.

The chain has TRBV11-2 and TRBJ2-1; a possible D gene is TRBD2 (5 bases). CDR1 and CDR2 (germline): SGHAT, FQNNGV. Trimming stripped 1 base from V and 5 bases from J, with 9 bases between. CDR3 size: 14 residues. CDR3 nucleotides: TGTGCCAGCAGCTTAGTGCGGGCCGACAATGAGCAGTTCTTC. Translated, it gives CASSLVRADNEQFF.

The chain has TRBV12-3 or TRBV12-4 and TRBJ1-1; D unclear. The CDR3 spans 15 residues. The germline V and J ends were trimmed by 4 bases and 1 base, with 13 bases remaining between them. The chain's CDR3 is CASSSSSLGNTEAFF. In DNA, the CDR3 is TGTGCCAGCAGTTCCTCCTCGTTGGGGAACACTGAAGCTTTCTTT.

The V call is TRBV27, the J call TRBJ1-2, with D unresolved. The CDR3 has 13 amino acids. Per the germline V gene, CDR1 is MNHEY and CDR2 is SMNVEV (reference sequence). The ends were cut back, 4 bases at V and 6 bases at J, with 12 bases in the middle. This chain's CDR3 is CASSWVGQDGYTF. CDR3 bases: TGTGCCAGCAGTTGGGTAGGGCAAGATGGCTACACCTTC.